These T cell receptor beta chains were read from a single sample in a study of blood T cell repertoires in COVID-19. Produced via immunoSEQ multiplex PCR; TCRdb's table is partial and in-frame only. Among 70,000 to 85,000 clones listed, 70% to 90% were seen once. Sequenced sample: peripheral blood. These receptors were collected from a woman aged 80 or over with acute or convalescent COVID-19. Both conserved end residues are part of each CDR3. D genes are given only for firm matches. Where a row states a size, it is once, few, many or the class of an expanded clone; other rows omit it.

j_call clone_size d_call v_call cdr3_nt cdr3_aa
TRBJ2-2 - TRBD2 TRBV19 TGTGCCAGTAGTATACCAGCGGGGGGGCCCGGGGAGCTGTTTTTT CASSIPAGGPGELFF
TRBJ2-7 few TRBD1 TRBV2 TGTGCCAGCAACCCTCGGATCGGCGGACAGGCCCCCTACGAGCAGTACTTC CASNPRIGGQAPYEQYF
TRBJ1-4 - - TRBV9 TGTGCCAGCAGCCAGGTTGGTGAAAAACTGTTTTTT CASSQVGEKLFF
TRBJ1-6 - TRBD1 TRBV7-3 TGTGCCAGCAGCTCCGGGACAGGGGCTAATTCACCCCTCCACTTT CASSSGTGANSPLHF
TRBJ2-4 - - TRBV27 TGTGCCAGCAGTTTATGGGGGGGGGCTTCCAAAAACATTCAGTACTTC CASSLWGGASKNIQYF
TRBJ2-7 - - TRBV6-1 TGTGCCAGCAGCTCCAAGTATGCGCTGTACTTC CASSSKYALYF
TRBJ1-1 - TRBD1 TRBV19 TGTGCCAGTAGCCCCATGGCAGGGACAGTCACTGAAGCTTTCTTT CASSPMAGTVTEAFF
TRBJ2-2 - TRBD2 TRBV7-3 TGTGCCAGCAGGCCACCGGGACTAGCGGGCACCGGGGAGCTGTTTTTT CASRPPGLAGTGELFF
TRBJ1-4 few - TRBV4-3 TGCGCCAGCAGCCGGGGGGAAGGCCAGCCGGGAAAACTGTTTTTT CASSRGEGQPGKLFF
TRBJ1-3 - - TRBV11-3 TGTGCCAGCAGCTTAGGAGGATTAACTGGAAACACCATATATTTT CASSLGGLTGNTIYF
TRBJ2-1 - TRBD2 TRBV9 TGTGCCAGCAGCCTCCGACTAGCGGGGGGAGGGGATGAGCAGTTCTTC CASSLRLAGGGDEQFF
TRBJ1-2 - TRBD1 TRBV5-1 TGCGCCAGCAGCTCAACCCTACCGGGACAGGGAGGCTACACCTTC CASSSTLPGQGGYTF
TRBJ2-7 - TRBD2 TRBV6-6 TGTGCCAGCACTGGGACTAGCGGGGCCTCCTACGAGCAGTACTTC CASTGTSGASYEQYF
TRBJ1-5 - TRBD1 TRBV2 TGTGCCAGCAGACCCGACAGGGGGCCACAGAATCAGCCCCAGCATTTT CASRPDRGPQNQPQHF
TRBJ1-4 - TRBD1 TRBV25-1 TGTGCCAGCAGTGACGGGACAGCTAATGAAAAACTGTTTTTT CASSDGTANEKLFF
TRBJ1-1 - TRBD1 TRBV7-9 TGTGCCAGCAGAAAACAGGGGATGAACACTGAAGCTTTCTTT CASRKQGMNTEAFF
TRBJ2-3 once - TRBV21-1 TGTGCCAGCAGAAAGAATAGGGGGAGATACACAGATACGCAGTATTTT CASRKNRGRYTDTQYF
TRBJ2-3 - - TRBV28 TGTGCCAGCAGCACAGGACAGCACACAGATACGCAGTATTTT CASSTGQHTDTQYF
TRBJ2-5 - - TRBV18 TGTGCCAGCTCACCATCTCAGCAAGAGACCCAGTACTTC CASSPSQQETQYF
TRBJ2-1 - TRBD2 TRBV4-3 TGCGCCAGCAGCCAGGTGGGACTAGCGGGGCAAAACTCCTACAATGAGCAGTTCTTC CASSQVGLAGQNSYNEQFF
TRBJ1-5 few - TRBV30 TGTGCCTGGACACAGGGACGCAATCAGCCCCAGCATTTT CAWTQGRNQPQHF
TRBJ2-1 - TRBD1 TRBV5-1 TGCGCCAGCAGCCCAGGGACAGGGAGAGATGAGCAGTTCTTC CASSPGTGRDEQFF
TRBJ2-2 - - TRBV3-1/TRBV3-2 TGTGCCAGCAGCCTTTCGCGGGGGAACACCGGGGAGCTGTTTTTT CASSLSRGNTGELFF
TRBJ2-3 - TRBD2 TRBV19 TGTGCCAGTAGGAGACCTGGGGGGGTTAGCACAGATACGCAGTATTTT CASRRPGGVSTDTQYF
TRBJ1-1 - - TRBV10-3 TGTGCCACCTTGGGGGACTCGAACACTGAAGCTTTCTTT CATLGDSNTEAFF
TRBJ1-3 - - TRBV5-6 TGTGCCAGCAGCTTGGCCCACAGGGAAAAAAACACCATATATTTT CASSLAHREKNTIYF
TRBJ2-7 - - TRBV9 TGTGCCAGCAGCCTCCCGGAGAGGGAGCAGTACTTC CASSLPEREQYF
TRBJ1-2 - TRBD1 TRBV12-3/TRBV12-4 TGTGCCAGCAGCATTGACAGGGGCGAGGGCTACACCTTC CASSIDRGEGYTF
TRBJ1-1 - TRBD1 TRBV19 TGTGCCAGCTCGCGCAGGGGGGCGAACACTGAAGCTTTCTTT CASSRRGANTEAFF
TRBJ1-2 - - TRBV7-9 TGTGCCAGCAGCTTAGGCCAGACAGCCTCTAACTATGGCTACACCTTC CASSLGQTASNYGYTF
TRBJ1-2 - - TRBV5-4 TGTGCCAGCAGCCCTGACAGGACCAGAGTGGGCTATGGCTACACCTTC CASSPDRTRVGYGYTF
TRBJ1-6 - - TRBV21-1 - CASAFFCASTSSGGGPNSPLHF
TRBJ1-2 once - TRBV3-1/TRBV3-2 TGTGCCAGCAGCCAGACACGAGACTATGGCTACACCTTC CASSQTRDYGYTF
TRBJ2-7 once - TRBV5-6 TGTGCCAGCAGCTTGACAGCCTCCTACGAGCAGTACTTC CASSLTASYEQYF
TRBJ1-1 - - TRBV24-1 TGTGCCACCTCCCTAGGAGGGACTGAAGCTTTCTTT CATSLGGTEAFF
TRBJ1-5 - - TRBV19 TGTGCCAGTAGTACCACCGGGACACTTGTCTATAGCAATCAGCCCCAGCATTTT CASSTTGTLVYSNQPQHF
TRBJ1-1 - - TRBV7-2 TGTGCCAGCAGCTTAGTCATCCCACGGGCTTTCTTT CASSLVIPRAFF
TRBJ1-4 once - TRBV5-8 TGTGCCAGCAGCTCCGGACTTGCAACTAATGAAAAACTGTTTTTT CASSSGLATNEKLFF
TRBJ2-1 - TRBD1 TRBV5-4 TGTGCCAGCAGCATCCGGGACAGGGGGAATGAGCAGTTCTTC CASSIRDRGNEQFF
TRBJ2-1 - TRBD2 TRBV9 TGTGCCAGCAGCGTGGGGGGGACCAACCTCGGAGCAGAGCAGTTCTTC CASSVGGTNLGAEQFF
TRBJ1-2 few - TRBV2 TGTGCCAGCAGTGATCCCTTTCGGGGGAGGGATGGCTACACCTTC CASSDPFRGRDGYTF
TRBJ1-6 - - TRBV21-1 TGTGCCAGCAGCAAGGGGATAGGTGGCAGCAGGGCGTACTCACCCCTCCACTTT CASSKGIGGSRAYSPLHF
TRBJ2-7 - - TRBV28 TGTGCCAGCAGTTTACGGGGTTACTACGAGCAGTACTTC CASSLRGYYEQYF
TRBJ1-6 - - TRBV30 TGTGCCTGGAGTGTACTTGTACAGATCTCCTATAATTCACCCCTCCACTTT CAWSVLVQISYNSPLHF
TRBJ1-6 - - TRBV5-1 TGCGCCAGCAGCTTGGAGGGGGGGAATTCACCCCTCCACTTT CASSLEGGNSPLHF
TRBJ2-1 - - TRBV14 TGTGCCAGCAGCCATCGGACTGCAACCTACAATGAGCAGTTCTTC CASSHRTATYNEQFF
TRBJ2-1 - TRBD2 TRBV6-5 TGTGCCAGCATATCGGGGGGGGTTGACAATGAGCAGTTCTTC CASISGGVDNEQFF
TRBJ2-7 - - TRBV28 TGTGCCAGCTGGGGGGAATCCTACGAGCAGTACTTC CASWGESYEQYF
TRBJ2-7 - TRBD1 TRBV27 TGTGCCAGCAGGCCGGGACAGACATCCTACGAGCAGTACTTC CASRPGQTSYEQYF
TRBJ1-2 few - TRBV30 TGTGCCTGGAGTGTATTTGCAGGGGAGGGCGGCTACACCTTC CAWSVFAGEGGYTF
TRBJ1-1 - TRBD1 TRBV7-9 TGTGCCAGCAGCTTTGGACAGGGCTACACTGAAGCTTTCTTT CASSFGQGYTEAFF
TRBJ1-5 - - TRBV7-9 TGTGCCAGCAGCTTAGGTCGGGGGATGGGAAGCAATCAGCCCCAGCATTTT CASSLGRGMGSNQPQHF
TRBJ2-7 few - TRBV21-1 TGTGCCAGCAGCAACCCAACTACAGGGGAGAGCTCCTACGAGCAGTACTTC CASSNPTTGESSYEQYF
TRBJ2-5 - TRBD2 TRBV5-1 TGCGCCAGCAGCTTAACGGCTAGCGGGACCCGGGGGACCCAGTACTTC CASSLTASGTRGTQYF
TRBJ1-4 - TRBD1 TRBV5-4 TGTGCCAGCAGCTTCGGGACAGAGAGGGAAAAACTGTTTTTT CASSFGTEREKLFF